Following are 9 T cell receptor beta chains from one sample sequenced in a study of T cell responses to AZD1222 COVID-19 vaccine. Assay used: immunoSEQ multiplex PCR; TCRdb lists only in-frame clones, some missing. This table has 110,000 to 150,000 clones, approximately 90% appearing once. The sequencing here drew on peripheral blood, taken on day 0 of AZD1222 vaccination. These receptors all stem from an adult in good health.

This chain uses TRBV29-1 with TRBJ1-5; possibly TRBD1 for D (5 bases). In germline, CDR1 is SQVTM, CDR2 ANQGSEA. The ends were cut back, 7 bases at V and 2 bases at J, with 12 bases in the middle. The CDR3 is made up of 13 amino acids. CDR3 nucleotides: TGCAGCGCCCTGCAGGGAGGCAATCAGCCCCAGCATTTT. Amino acids: CSALQGGNQPQHF.

This chain joins TRBV7-2 and TRBJ1-5; D might be TRBD1 (5 bases). The CDR3 has 15 amino acids. V dropped 2 bases and J dropped 6 bases, with 14 bases sitting between them. Germline CDR1 and CDR2: SGHTA and FQGNSA. The CDR3 DNA reads TGTGCCAGCAGCTTATCCCCCGGGGCTCTTCAGCCCCAGCATTTT. Protein sequence: CASSLSPGALQPQHF.

The rearrangement joins TRBV5-1 to TRBJ1-5; TRBD1 agrees at 7 bases. The CDR3 has 15 amino acids. Germline V lookup: CDR1 SGHRS, CDR2 YFSETQ. V dropped 2 bases and J dropped 3; count of bases not matched to a gene: 5. CDR3 in DNA: TGCGCCAGCAGCTTCGGGGGACAGAACAATCAGCCCCAGCATTTT. Translated: CASSFGGQNNQPQHF.

The chain combines TRBV5-1 with TRBJ2-3, with D unresolved. The CDR3 length is 14 residues. In germline, CDR1 is SGHRS, CDR2 YFSETQ. With 0 bases removed from V and 0 bases from J, the gap between germline ends came to 5 bases. The CDR3 reads CASSLAASTDTQYF. For the CDR3, the DNA is TGCGCCAGCAGCTTGGCGGCAAGCACAGATACGCAGTATTTT.

The gene calls are TRBV11-2 and TRBJ1-6; D possibly corresponds to TRBD1 (5 bases). V lost 7 bases, J lost 7 bases, and 14 bases lay in between. This CDR3 is 14 amino acids long. CDR1 SGHAT and CDR2 FQNNGV come from the germline V gene. For the CDR3, the DNA is TGTGCCAGCACCCTCGGGACGAAAAATTCACCCCTCCACTTT. It codes for CASTLGTKNSPLHF. Full variable domain (remainder filled in from reference TRBV11-2 and TRBJ1-6): EAGVAQSPRYKIIEKRQSVAFWCNPISGHATLYWYQQILGQGPKLLIQFQNNGVVDDSQLPKDRFSAERLKGVDSTLKIQPAKLEDSAVYLCASTLGTKNSPLHFGNGTRLTVT.

The chain joins TRBV6-5 to TRBJ2-1; 9 nucleotides match TRBD2. J lost 1 base, V lost 4 bases, and 2 bases had no gene match. The CDR3 loop spans 15 amino acids. Looked up from germline, CDR1 is MNHEY and CDR2 is SVGAGI. The CDR3 DNA reads TGTGCCAGCAGTTTAACTAGCGGGTCCTACAATGAGCAGTTCTTC. Translating it yields CASSLTSGSYNEQFF.

Worth noting for this clone: Other DNA sequences in this sample translate to the same CDR3. This chain uses TRBV9 with TRBJ2-7; tentative D call: TRBD2 (6 bases). The CDR3 totals 15 residues. The germline V gene has CDR1 SGDLS and CDR2 YYNGEE. The ends were cut back, 0 bases at V and 4 bases at J, with 14 bases in the middle. The CDR3 reads CASSVAAGGGYEQYF. The CDR3 bases are TGTGCCAGCAGCGTAGCTGCCGGGGGAGGTTACGAGCAGTACTTC.

The gene calls are TRBV15 and TRBJ2-1; D gene uncertain. Germline CDR1 reads LNHNV; CDR2 reads YYDKDF (reference sequence). The V end lost 7 bases, the J end lost 9 bases, and 16 bases lay between the germline ends. The CDR3 consists of 13 residues. CDR3 DNA sequence: TGTGCCACCAACGAAAGGGCATTCGGTGAGCAGTTCTTC. Amino acid sequence: CATNERAFGEQFF.

For this clone: The junction does not match germline at one end; this may be a read error. The gene calls are TRBV7-7 and TRBJ1-1, with TRBD1 identical over 8 bases. There are 17 residues in the CDR3. The germline gives CDR1 SSHAT, CDR2 FNYEAQ (reference sequence). DNA for the CDR3: TGTGCTAGCAGCTTAGATGTCAGGGGGCGCGTGAACACTGAAGCTTTCTTT. Its translation: CASSLDVRGRVNTEAFF.